In this sample, the clone carrying this T cell receptor (beta chain) turned up a few times. The data are from a study of T-cell memory formation after mild COVID-19. Across the whole study: TCR clusters mostly belonged to single donors.

The V and J ends lost 9 bases and 5 bases respectively, with 12 bases between them. Per the germline V gene, CDR1 is KGHDR and CDR2 is SFDVKD. The CDR3 is 12 residues long. TCRdb passed the 5' RACE reads through MiXCR, listing each CDR3 protein once. The sample shows approximately 500,000 distinct CDR3 sequences, around a quarter of them seen only once. The chain recombines TRBV24-1 with TRBJ2-5; D gene ambiguous. This receptor was taken from an adult woman who had mild COVID-19 (a few samples of this study predate the infection). Cell type and time point are not known. Sequenced sample: PBMCs or a T cell subset sorted from them (not recorded which). DNA for the CDR3: TGTGCCACCGTCGACCTCAGCGAGACCCAGTACTTC. Encoded protein: CATVDLSETQYF.